The clone carrying this T cell receptor (beta chain) showed up just once. The record originates from a study of blood T cell repertoires in COVID-19. On the study more broadly: There were acute and convalescent COVID-19 samples, and they came from the United States, Italy and Spain. T cells, B-cell-depleted T cells, or PBMCs provided the cDNA or gDNA that served as material.

Method: immunoSEQ multiplex PCR; TCRdb's copy keeps in-frame clones and lacks some. The sample consists of about 23,000 clones, roughly four fifths of them appearing once. With 8 bases clipped from V and 8 bases from J, the junction kept 14 bases outside the gene matches. This CDR3 spans 15 amino acids. Germline CDR1 SGDLS, CDR2 YYNGEE. The J gene is TRBJ2-1, the V gene TRBV9; 9 bases fit TRBD1. Input material: peripheral blood. This sequence originates from a man between 65 and 85 years old with acute or convalescent COVID-19. As DNA, the CDR3 is TGTGCCAGTACAGCCGGGACAGGGCCTAGGGATGAGCAGTTCTTC. Translated: CASTAGTGPRDEQFF.